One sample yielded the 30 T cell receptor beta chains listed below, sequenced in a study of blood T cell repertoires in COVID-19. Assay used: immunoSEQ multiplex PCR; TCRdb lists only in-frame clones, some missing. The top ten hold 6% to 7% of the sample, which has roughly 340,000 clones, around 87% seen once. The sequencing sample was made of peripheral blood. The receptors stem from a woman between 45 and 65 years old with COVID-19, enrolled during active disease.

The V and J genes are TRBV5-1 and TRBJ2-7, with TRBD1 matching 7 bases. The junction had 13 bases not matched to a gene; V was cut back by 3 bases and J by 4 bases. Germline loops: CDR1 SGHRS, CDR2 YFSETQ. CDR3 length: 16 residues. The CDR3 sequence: CASSSGPGQNSYEQYF. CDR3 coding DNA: TGCGCCAGCAGCTCGGGTCCGGGACAGAATTCTTACGAGCAGTACTTC.

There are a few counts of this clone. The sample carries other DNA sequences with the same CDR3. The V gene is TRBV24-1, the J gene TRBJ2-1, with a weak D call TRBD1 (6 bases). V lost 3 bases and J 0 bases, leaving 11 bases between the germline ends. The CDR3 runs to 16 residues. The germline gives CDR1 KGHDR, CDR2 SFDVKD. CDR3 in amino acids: CATSDLRGSSYNEQFF. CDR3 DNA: TGTGCCACCAGTGATCTCAGGGGTAGCTCCTACAATGAGCAGTTCTTC.

CDR3 DNA sequence: TGTGCCAGCTCCCCCGTTCCGGCGGGGCGGACGACTGAAGCTTTCTTT. Translating gives CASSPVPAGRTTEAFF. The rearrangement uses TRBV18 and TRBJ1-1, with D possibly matching TRBD1 (5 bases). V dropped 6 bases and J dropped 5 bases, with 22 bases sitting between them. Germline V gene lookup returns CDR1 KGHSH and CDR2 LQKENI. This CDR3 contains 16 residues.

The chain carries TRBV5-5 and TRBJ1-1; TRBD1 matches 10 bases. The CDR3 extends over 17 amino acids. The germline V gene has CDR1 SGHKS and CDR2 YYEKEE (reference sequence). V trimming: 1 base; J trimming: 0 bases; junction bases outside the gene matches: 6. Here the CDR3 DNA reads TGTGCCAGCAGCTTGAGAGGGACAGGGGTGATGAACACTGAAGCTTTCTTT. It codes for CASSLRGTGVMNTEAFF.

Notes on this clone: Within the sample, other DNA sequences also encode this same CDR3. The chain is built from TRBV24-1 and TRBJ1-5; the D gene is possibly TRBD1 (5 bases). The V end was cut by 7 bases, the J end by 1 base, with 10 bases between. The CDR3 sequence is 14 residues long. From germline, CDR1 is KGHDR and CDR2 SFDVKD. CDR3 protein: CATSRAGSNQPQHF. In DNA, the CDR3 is TGTGCCACCAGCAGGGCAGGAAGCAATCAGCCCCAGCATTTT.

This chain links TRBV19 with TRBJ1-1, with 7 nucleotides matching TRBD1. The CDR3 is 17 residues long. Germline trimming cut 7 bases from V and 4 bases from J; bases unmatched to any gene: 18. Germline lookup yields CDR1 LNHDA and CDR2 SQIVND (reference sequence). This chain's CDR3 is CASTSRPVQGWSTEAFF. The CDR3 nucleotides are TGTGCCAGTACCAGCCGCCCTGTACAGGGGTGGAGCACTGAAGCTTTCTTT.

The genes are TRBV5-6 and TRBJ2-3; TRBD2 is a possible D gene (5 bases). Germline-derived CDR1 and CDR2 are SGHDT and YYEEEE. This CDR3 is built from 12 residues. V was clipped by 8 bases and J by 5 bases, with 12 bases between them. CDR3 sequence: CASRLSGDTQYF. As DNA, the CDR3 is TGTGCCAGTCGCTTGAGCGGAGATACGCAGTATTTT.

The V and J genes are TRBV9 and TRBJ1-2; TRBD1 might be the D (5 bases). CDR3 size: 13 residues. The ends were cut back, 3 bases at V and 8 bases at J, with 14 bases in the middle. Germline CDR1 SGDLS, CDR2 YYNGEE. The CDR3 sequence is CASSASSRGGYTF. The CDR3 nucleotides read TGTGCCAGCAGCGCCAGCTCTCGGGGGGGCTACACCTTC.

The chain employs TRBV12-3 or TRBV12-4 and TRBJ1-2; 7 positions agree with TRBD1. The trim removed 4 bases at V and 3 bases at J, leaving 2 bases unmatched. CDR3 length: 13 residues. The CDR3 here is CASSYRGDYGYTF. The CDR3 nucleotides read TGTGCCAGCAGTTACAGGGGTGACTATGGCTACACCTTC.

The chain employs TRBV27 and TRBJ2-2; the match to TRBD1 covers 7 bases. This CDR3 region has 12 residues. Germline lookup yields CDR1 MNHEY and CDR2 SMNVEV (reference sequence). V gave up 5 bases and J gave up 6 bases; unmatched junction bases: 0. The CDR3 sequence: CASSTGAGELFF. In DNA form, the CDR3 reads TGTGCCAGCAGTACAGGGGCCGGGGAGCTGTTTTTT.

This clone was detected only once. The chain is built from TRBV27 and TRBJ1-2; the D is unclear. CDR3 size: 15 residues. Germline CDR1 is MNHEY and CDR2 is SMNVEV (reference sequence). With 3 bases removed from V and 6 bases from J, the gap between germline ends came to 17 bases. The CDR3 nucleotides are TGTGCCAGCAGTTTGAAGGGCGGGAAAATCGATGGCTACACCTTC. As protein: CASSLKGGKIDGYTF.

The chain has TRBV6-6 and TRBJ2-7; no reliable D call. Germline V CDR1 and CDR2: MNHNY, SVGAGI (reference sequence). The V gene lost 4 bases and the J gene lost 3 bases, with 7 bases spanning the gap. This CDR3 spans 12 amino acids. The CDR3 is CASSSNSYEQYF. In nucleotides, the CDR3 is TGTGCCAGCAGTTCAAACAGCTACGAGCAGTACTTC.

This CDR3 reads CASSLIVTEAFF. The CDR3, as DNA: TGTGCCAGCAGTTTAATAGTTACTGAAGCTTTCTTT. The chain joins TRBV12-3 or TRBV12-4 to TRBJ1-1; D unresolved. The CDR3 has 12 residues. V lost 2 bases and J 5 bases, leaving 6 bases between the germline ends.

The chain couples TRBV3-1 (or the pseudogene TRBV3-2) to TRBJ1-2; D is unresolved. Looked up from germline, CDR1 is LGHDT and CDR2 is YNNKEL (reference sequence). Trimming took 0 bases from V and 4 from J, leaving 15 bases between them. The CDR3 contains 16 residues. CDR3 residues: CASSQDPGSLPYGYTF. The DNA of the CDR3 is TGTGCCAGCAGCCAAGATCCGGGGAGTCTGCCCTATGGCTACACCTTC.

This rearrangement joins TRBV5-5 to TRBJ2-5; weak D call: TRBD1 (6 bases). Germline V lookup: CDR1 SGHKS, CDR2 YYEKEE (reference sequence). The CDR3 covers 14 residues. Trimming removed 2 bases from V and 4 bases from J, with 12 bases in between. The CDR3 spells CASSFRQVGETQYF. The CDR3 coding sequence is TGTGCCAGCAGCTTTCGACAGGTGGGAGAGACCCAGTACTTC.

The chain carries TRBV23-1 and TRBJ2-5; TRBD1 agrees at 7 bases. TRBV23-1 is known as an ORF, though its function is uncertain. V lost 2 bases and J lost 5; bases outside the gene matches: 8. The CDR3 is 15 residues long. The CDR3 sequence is CASSQNDRVRETQYF. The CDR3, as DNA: TGCGCCAGCAGTCAAAACGACAGGGTAAGGGAGACCCAGTACTTC.

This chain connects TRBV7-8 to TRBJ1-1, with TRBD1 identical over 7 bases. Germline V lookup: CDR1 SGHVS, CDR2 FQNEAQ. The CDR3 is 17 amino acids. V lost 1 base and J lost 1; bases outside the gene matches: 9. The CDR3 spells CASSLGGQAGENTEAFF. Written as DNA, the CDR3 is TGTGCCAGCAGCTTAGGTGGACAGGCCGGGGAGAACACTGAAGCTTTCTTT.

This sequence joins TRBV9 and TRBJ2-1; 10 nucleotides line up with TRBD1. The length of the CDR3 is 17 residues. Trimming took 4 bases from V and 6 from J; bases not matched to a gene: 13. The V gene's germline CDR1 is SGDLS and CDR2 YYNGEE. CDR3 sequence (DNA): TGTGCCAGCAGCACGAAAGCCGGGACAGGGGTTTCCAATGAGCAGTTCTTC. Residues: CASSTKAGTGVSNEQFF.

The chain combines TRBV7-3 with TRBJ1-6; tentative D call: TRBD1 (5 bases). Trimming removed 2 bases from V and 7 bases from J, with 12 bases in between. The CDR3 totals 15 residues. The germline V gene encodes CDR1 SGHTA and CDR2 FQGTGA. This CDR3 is CASSLFGGRNSPLHF. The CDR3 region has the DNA TGTGCCAGCAGCTTATTCGGGGGTAGAAATTCACCCCTCCACTTT.

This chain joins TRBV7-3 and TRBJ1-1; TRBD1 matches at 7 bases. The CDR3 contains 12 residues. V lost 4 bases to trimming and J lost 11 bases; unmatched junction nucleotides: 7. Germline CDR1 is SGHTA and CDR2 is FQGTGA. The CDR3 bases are TGTGCCAGCAGCTCTAAGGGGGGACAGGCTTTCTTT. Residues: CASSSKGGQAFF.

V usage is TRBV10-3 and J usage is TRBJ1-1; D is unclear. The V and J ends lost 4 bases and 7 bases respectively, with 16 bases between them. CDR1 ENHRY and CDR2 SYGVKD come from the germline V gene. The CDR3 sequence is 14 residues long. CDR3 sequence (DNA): TGTGCCATCAGTGCCTCGCAGCGGAGGAGTGAAGCTTTCTTT. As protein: CAISASQRRSEAFF.

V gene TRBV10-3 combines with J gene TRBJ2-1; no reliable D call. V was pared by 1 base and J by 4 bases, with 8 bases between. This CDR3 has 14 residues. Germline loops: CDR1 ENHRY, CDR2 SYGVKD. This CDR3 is CAISEFTEYNEQFF. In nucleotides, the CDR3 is TGTGCCATCAGTGAGTTCACAGAGTACAATGAGCAGTTCTTC.

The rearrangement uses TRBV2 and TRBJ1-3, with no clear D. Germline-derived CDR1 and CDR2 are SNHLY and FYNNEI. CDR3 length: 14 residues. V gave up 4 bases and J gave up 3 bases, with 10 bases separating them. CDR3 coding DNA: TGTGCCAGCAGTGTCAAATTACTTGGAAACACCATATATTTT. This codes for CASSVKLLGNTIYF.

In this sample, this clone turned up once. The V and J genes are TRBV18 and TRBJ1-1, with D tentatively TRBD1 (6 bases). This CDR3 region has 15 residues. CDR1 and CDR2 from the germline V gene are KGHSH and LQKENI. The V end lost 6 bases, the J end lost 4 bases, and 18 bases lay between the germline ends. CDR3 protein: CASSPLQGLTTEAFF. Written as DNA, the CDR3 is TGTGCCAGCTCTCCCTTACAGGGTCTGACCACTGAAGCTTTCTTT.

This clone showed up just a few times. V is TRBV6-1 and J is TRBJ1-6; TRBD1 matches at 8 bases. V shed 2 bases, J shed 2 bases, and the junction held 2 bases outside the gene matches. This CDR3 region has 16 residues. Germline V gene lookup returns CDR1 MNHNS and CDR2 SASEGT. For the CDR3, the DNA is TGTGCCAGCAGTGAACAGGGGGCAACCTATAATTCACCCCTCCACTTT. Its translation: CASSEQGATYNSPLHF.

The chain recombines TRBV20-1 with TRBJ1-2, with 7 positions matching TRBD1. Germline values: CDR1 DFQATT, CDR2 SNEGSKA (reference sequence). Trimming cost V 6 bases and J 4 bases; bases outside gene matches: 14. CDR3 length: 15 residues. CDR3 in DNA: TGCAGTGCAAGTACGTATGATGGGACAGCCTATGGCTACACCTTC. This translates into CSASTYDGTAYGYTF.

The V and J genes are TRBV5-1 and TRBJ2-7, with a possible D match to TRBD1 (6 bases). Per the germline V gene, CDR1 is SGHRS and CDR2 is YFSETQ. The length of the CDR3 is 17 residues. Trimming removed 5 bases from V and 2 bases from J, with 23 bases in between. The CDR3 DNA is TGCGCCAGCAGTTTTACTCTCACAGGGTCCTCACCCTACGAGCAGTACTTC. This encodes CASSFTLTGSSPYEQYF.

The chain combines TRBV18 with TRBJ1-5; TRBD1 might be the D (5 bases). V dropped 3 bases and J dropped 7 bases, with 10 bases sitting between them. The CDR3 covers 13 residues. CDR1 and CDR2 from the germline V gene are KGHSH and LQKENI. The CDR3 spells CASSPGGRQPQHF. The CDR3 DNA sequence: TGTGCCAGCTCACCCGGGGGAAGGCAGCCCCAGCATTTT.

The CDR3 DNA reads TGTGCCAGCAGTTACACCCCCCGGAGACAGGGAGGCTCCTACGAGCAGTACTTC. This codes for CASSYTPRRQGGSYEQYF. This rearrangement joins TRBV6-2 or TRBV6-3 to TRBJ2-7, with D possibly TRBD1 on 7 matching bases. Germline CDR1 and CDR2: MNHEY and SVGEGT. The V gene lost 2 bases and the J gene lost 0 bases, with 20 bases spanning the gap. This CDR3 region has 18 residues.

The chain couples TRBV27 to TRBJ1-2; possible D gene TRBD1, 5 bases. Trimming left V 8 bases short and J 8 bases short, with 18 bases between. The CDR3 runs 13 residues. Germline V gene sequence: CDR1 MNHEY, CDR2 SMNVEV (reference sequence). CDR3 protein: CASATPGIRGYTF. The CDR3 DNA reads TGTGCCAGCGCCACCCCAGGGATTAGGGGCTACACCTTC.